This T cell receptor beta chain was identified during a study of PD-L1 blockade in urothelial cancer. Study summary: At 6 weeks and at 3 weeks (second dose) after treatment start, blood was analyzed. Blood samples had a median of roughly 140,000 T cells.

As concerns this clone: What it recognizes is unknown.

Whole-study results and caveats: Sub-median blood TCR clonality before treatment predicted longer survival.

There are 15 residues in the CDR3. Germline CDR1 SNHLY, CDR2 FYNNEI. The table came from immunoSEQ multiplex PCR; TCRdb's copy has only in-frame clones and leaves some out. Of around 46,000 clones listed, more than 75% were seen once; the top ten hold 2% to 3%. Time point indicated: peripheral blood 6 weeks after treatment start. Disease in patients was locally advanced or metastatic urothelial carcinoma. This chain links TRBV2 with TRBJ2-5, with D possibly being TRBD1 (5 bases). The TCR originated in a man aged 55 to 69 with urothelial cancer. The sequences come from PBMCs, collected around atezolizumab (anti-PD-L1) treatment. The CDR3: CAAARFGAPQETQYF. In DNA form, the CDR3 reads TGTGCGGCCGCTCGGTTTGGGGCCCCCCAAGAGACCCAGTACTTC.